This TCR beta chain was captured in a study of T cell changes during pregnancy in multiple sclerosis. This CDR3 is built from 15 residues. The V end lost 3 bases, the J end lost 0 bases, and 12 bases lay between the germline ends. Germline CDR1 and CDR2: MNHEY and SMNVEV (reference sequence). Assay: immunoSEQ multiplex PCR; the TCRdb copy retains only in-frame clones and omits some. The data show about 40,000 clones, about 93% seen once. This sample comprised CD4+ T cells from peripheral blood mononuclear cells, obtained in the third trimester of pregnancy. This receptor was obtained from a female donor with multiple sclerosis, enrolled in a pregnancy study. The chain recombines TRBV27 with TRBJ2-7; D is perhaps TRBD2 (5 bases). Here the CDR3 DNA reads TGTGCCAGCAGTTTTACGGTTCGGGACTCCTACGAGCAGTACTTC. This encodes CASSFTVRDSYEQYF.